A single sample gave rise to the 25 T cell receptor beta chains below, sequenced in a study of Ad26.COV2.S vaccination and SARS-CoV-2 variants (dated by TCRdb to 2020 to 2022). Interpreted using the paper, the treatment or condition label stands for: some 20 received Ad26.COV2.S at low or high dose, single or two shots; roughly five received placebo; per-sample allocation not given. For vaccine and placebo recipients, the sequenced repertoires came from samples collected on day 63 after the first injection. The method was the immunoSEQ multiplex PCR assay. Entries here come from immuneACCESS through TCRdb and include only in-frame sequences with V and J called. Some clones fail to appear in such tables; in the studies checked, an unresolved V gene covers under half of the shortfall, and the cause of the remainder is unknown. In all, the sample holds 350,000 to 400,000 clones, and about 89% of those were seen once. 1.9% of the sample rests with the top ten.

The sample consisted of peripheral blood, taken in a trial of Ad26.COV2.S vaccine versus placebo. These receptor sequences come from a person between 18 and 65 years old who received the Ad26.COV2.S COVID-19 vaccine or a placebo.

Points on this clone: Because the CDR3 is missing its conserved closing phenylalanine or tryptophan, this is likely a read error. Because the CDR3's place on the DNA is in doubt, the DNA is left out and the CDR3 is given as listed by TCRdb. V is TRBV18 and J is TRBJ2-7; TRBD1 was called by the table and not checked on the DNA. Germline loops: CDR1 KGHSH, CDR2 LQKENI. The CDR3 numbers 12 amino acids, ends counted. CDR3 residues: CASSTDRGLGGL.

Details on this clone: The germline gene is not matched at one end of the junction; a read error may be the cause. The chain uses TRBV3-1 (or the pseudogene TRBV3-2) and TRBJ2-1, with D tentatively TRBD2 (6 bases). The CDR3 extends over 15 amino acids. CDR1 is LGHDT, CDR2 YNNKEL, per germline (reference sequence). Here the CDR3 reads CASSKDPSAVDEQFF. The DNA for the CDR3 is TGTGCCAGCAGCAAAGACCCTAGCGCCGTCGATGAGCAGTTCTTC.

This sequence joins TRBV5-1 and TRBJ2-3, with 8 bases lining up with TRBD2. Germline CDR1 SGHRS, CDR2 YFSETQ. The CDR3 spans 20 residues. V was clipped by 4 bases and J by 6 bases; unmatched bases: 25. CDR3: CASSEWVAGGHLKSSDTQYF. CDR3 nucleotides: TGCGCCAGCAGCGAGTGGGTGGCGGGAGGCCACTTAAAATCCTCGGATACGCAGTATTTT.

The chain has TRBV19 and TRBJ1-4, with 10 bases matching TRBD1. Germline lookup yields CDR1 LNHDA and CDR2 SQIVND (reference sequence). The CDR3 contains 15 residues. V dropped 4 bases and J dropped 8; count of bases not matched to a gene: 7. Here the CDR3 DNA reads TGTGCCAGTAGTAGTTGGGACAGGGGTGGCGAAAAACTGTTTTTT. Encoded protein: CASSSWDRGGEKLFF.

CDR3 residues: CASSLTSRDYEQYF. The CDR3 DNA follows: TGTGCCAGCAGTTTGACGAGCCGGGACTACGAGCAGTACTTC. V is TRBV27 and J is TRBJ2-7, with D tentatively TRBD2 (5 bases). The V gene's germline CDR1 is MNHEY and CDR2 SMNVEV (reference sequence). The CDR3 has 14 residues. Between the trimmed V and J ends, which lost 3 bases and 3 bases, there was a span of 12 bases.

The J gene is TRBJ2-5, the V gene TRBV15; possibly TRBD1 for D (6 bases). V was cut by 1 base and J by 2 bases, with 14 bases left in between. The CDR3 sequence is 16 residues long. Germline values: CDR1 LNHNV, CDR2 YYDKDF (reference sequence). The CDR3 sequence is CATSRGGYRGQETQYF. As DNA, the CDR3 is TGTGCCACCAGCAGAGGAGGCTATAGGGGGCAAGAGACCCAGTACTTC.

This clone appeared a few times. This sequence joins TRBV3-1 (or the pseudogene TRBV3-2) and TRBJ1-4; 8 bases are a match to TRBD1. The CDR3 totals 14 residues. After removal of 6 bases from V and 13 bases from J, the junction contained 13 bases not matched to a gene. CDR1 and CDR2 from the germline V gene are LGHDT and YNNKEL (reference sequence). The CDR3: CASRHSNRGMGLFF. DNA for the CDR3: TGTGCCAGCAGACACTCAAACAGGGGGATGGGACTGTTTTTT.

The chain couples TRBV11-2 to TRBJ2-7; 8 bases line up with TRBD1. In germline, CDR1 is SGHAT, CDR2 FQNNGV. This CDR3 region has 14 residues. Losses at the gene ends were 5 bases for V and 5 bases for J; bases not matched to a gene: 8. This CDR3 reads CASSPWTGSDEQYF. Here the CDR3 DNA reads TGTGCCAGCAGCCCTTGGACAGGGTCGGACGAGCAGTACTTC.

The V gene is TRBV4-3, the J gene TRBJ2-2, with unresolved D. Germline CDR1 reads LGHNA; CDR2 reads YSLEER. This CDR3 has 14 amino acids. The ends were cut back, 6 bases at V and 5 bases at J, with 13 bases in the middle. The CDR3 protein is CASRGQELTGELFF. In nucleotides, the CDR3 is TGCGCCAGCAGAGGTCAGGAATTAACCGGGGAGCTGTTTTTT.

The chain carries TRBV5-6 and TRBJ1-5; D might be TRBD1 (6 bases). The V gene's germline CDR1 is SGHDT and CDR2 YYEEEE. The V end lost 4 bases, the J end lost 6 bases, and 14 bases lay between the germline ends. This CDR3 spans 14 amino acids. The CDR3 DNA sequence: TGTGCCAGCAGCCTTAGACAGGCCCGTCAGCCCCAGCATTTT. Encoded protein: CASSLRQARQPQHF. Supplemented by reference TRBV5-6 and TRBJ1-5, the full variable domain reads DAGVTQSPTHLIKTRGQQVTLRCSPKSGHDTVSWYQQALGQGPQFIFQYYEEEERQRGNFPDRFSGHQFPNYSSELNVNALLLGDSALYLCASSLRQARQPQHFGDGTRLSIL.

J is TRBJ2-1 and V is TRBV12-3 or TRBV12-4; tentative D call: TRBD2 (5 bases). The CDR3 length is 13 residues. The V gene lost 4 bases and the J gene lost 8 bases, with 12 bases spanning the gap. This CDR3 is CASSSSGTHEQFF. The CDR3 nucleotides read TGTGCCAGCAGTTCCTCGGGAACACATGAGCAGTTCTTC.

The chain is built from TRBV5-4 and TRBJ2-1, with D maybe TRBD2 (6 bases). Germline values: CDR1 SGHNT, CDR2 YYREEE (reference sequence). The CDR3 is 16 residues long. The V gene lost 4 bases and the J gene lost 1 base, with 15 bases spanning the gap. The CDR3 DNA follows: TGTGCCAGCAGCCCGGAGGTAGCGGTGTCCTACAATGAGCAGTTCTTC. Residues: CASSPEVAVSYNEQFF.

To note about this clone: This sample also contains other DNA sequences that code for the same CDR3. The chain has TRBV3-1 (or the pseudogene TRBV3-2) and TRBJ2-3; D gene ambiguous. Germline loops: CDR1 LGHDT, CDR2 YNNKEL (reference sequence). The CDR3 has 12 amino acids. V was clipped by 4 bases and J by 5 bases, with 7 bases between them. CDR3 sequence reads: CASSPLGDTQYF. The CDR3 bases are TGTGCCAGCAGCCCGCTAGGAGATACGCAGTATTTT.

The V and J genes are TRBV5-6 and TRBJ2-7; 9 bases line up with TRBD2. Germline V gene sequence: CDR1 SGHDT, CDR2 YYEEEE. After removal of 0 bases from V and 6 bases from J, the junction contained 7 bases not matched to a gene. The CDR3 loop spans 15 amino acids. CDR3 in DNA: TGTGCCAGCAGCTTGGCGGTAGCGGGAGTTCGCGAGCAGTACTTC. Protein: CASSLAVAGVREQYF.

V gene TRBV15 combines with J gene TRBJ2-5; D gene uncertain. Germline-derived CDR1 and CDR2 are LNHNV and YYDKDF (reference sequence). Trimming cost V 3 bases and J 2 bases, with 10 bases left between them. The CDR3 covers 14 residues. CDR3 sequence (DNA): TGTGCCACCAGCAGTGCTAGGGTTCAAGAGACCCAGTACTTC. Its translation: CATSSARVQETQYF.

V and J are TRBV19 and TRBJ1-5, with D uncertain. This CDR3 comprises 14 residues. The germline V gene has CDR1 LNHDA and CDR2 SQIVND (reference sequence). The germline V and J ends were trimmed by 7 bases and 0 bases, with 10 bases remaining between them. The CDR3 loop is CASTTQNSNQPQHF. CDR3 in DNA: TGTGCCAGTACCACACAAAATAGCAATCAGCCCCAGCATTTT.

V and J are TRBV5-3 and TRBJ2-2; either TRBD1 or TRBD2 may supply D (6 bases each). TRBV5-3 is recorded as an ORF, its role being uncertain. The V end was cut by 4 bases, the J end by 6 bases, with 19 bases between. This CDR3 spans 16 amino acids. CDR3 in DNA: TGTGCCAGAAGCCCGGATGTTATCGGGGGCGCCGGGGAGCTGTTTTTT. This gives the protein CARSPDVIGGAGELFF.

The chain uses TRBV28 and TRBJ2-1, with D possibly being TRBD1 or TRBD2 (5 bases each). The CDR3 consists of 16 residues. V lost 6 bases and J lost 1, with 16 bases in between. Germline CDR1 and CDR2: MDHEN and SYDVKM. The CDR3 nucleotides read TGTGCCAGCAGCGGTGAGGGTCGACAGTCCTACAATGAGCAGTTCTTC. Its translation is CASSGEGRQSYNEQFF.

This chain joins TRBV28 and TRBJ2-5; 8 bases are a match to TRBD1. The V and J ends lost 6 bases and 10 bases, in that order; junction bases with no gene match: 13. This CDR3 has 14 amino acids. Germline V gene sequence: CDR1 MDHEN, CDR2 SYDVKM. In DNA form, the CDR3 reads TGTGCCAGCAGGGCGACAGGGGCCCTACGGGTCCAGTACTTC. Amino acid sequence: CASRATGALRVQYF.

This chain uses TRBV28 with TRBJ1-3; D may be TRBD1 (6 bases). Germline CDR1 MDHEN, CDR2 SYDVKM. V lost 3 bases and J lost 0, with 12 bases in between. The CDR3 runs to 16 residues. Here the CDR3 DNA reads TGTGCCAGCAGTTTGTGGCAGGGGCACTCTGGAAACACCATATATTTT. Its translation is CASSLWQGHSGNTIYF.

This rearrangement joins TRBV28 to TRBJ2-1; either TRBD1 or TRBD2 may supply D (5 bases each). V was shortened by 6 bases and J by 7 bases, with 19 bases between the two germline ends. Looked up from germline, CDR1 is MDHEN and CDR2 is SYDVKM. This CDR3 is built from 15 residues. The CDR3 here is CASRSTAIGGNEQFF. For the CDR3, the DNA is TGTGCCAGCAGATCGACAGCCATCGGAGGAAATGAGCAGTTCTTC.

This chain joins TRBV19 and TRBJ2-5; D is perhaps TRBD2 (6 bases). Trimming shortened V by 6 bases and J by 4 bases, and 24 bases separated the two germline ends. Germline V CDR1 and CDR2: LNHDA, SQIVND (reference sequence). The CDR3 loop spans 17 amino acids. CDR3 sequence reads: CASSDTRSGTGGETQYF. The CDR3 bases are TGTGCCAGTAGCGACACTCGATCCGGGACTGGCGGAGAGACCCAGTACTTC.

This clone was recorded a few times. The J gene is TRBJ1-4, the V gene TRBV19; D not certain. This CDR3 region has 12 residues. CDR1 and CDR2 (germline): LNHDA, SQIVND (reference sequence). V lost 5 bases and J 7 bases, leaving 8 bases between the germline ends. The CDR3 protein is CASSSQSEKLFF. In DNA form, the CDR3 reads TGTGCCAGTAGTTCGCAGAGTGAAAAACTGTTTTTT.

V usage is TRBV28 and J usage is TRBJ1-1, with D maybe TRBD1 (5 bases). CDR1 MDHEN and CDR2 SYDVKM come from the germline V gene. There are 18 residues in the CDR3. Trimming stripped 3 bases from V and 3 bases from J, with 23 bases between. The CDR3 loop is CASSLGTLGRGEDTEAFF. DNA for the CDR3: TGTGCCAGCAGTTTGGGGACGCTTGGGAGGGGTGAAGACACTGAAGCTTTCTTT. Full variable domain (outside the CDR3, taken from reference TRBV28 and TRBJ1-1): DVKVTQSSRYLVKRTGEKVFLECVQDMDHENMFWYRQDPGLGLRLIYFSYDVKMKEKGDIPEGYSVSREKKERFSLILESASTNQTSMYLCASSLGTLGRGEDTEAFFGQGTRLTVV.

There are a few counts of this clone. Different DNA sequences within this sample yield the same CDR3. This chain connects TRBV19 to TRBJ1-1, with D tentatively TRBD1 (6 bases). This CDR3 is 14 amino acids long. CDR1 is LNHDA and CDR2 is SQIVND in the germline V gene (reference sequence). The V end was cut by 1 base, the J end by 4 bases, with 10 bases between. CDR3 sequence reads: CASSIGGRGTEAFF. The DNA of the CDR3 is TGTGCCAGTAGTATAGGAGGCAGGGGCACTGAAGCTTTCTTT.